The sequence of this T cell receptor beta chain was determined in a study of T cell responses to AZD1222 COVID-19 vaccine. Some second doses came at about 4 weeks and others at about 12 weeks; these were pooled. In the case of this clone: Its antigen is not identified.

General study results and limits: The number of AZD1222 recipients seropositive at baseline was only six. Females outnumbered males among donors, who were mostly white British; clonal diversity was possibly underestimated.

Some clones are missing from TCRdb's copy, which holds only in-frame ones; the method was immunoSEQ multiplex PCR. This table has some 150,000 clones, around 89% appearing once. This clonotype was sampled from an adult who received the AZD1222 COVID-19 vaccine. Specimen: peripheral blood, collected 28 days after the second AZD1222 dose.

The CDR3 sequence is CASSPIRGQGAVNEQFF. The DNA for the CDR3 is TGTGCCAGCAGCCCTATTAGGGGACAGGGGGCGGTAAATGAGCAGTTCTTC. The chain joins TRBV11-2 to TRBJ2-1; 12 nucleotides agree with TRBD1. Trimming cost V 5 bases and J 7 bases; bases outside gene matches: 12. The germline CDR1 and CDR2 sequences are SGHAT and FQNNGV. CDR3 length: 17 residues.